This T cell receptor (beta chain) was sequenced during a study of molecular identifiers for immune sequencing clone quantification. TCRdb independently ran MiXCR on the PCR reads; one entry per CDR3 protein. The sample yields 100,000 or so distinct CDR3 sequences, roughly a third seen once. This clonotype showed up many times. The CDR3 runs 13 residues. Germline-derived CDR1 and CDR2 are DFQATT and SNEGSKA (reference sequence). The source is a human donor in good health. Some libraries in this study had Jurkat cell RNA spiked in. The sample comprised naive CD8+ T cells from blood, with Jurkat cell RNA spiked in. This sample's subset: FACS-sorted CD8+CD4-CCR7+CD45RA+ naive T cells. The chain combines TRBV20-1 with TRBJ2-2; 10 bases match TRBD2. This CDR3 reads CGRTSGSTGELFF. Written as DNA, the CDR3 is TGCGGGAGGACTAGCGGAAGCACCGGGGAGCTGTTTTTT.